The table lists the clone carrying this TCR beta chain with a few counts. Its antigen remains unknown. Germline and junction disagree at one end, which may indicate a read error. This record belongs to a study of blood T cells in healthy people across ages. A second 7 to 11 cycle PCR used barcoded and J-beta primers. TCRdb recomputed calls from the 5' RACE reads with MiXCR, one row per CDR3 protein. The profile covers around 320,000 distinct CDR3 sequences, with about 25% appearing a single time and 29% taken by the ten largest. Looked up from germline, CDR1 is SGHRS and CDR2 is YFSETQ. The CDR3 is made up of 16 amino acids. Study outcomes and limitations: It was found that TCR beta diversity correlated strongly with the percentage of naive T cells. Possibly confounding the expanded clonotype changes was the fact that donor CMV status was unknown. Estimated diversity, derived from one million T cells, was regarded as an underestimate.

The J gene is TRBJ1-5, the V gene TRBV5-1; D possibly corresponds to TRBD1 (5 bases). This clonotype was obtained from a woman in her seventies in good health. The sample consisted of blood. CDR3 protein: CASSFLTGDSNQPQHF. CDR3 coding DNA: TGTGCCAGCAGCTTTCTGACGGGGGATAGCAATCAGCCCCAGCATTTT.